The 25 T cell receptor beta chains presented below share a single source sample, sequenced in a study of T-cell memory formation after mild COVID-19. One entry per CDR3 protein results from TCRdb running MiXCR on the 5' RACE reads. Of around 390,000 distinct CDR3 sequences in the sample, 16% were seen once. Sequencing was done on a sample of PBMCs or a T cell subset sorted from them (not recorded which). The receptors come from a man in his late teens or twenties who had mild COVID-19 (a few samples of this study predate the infection). Cell type and time point are not known.

The DNA of the CDR3 is TGTGCCAGCAGCCAGCGAGGTAGGGGGGGCACAGATACGCAGTATTTT. Its protein is CASSQRGRGGTDTQYF. The V and J genes are TRBV3-1 and TRBJ2-3; D may correspond to TRBD1 or TRBD2 (6 bases each). This CDR3 has 16 residues. The V gene's germline CDR1 is LGHDT and CDR2 YNNKEL (reference sequence). V was trimmed by 3 bases and J by 1 base, leaving 14 bases between them.

The sample holds a few counts of this clonotype. CDR3 DNA: TGTGCCAGCACCACCGCCCGATATGGCTACACCTTC. Its translation: CASTTARYGYTF. The chain links TRBV7-2 to TRBJ1-2; no clear D. CDR3 length: 12 residues. Germline V gene data show CDR1 as SGHTA and CDR2 as FQGNSA. Trimming stripped 7 bases from V and 5 bases from J, with 11 bases between. The full variable domain, in which reference TRBV7-2 and TRBJ1-2 provide the parts outside the CDR3, is GAGVSQSPSNKVTEKGKDVELRCDPISGHTALYWYRQSLGQGLEFLIYFQGNSAPDKSGLPSDRFSAERTGGSVSTLTIQRTQQEDSAVYLCASTTARYGYTFGSGTRLTVV.

The J gene is TRBJ1-1, the V gene TRBV20-1; D not resolved. V was pared by 0 bases and J by 8 bases, with 10 bases between. In germline, CDR1 is DFQATT, CDR2 SNEGSKA (reference sequence). The CDR3 totals 12 residues. The CDR3 sequence is CSARDEGREAFF. CDR3 bases: TGCAGTGCTAGAGACGAGGGCAGAGAAGCTTTCTTT.

Many counts were recorded for this clonotype. The chain combines TRBV20-1 with TRBJ1-1, with no clear D. CDR1 and CDR2 from the germline V gene are DFQATT and SNEGSKA (reference sequence). The ends were cut back, 6 bases at V and 3 bases at J, with 5 bases in the middle. CDR3 length: 10 residues. In DNA, the CDR3 is TGCAGTGCAGGGTACACTGAAGCTTTCTTT. Translating gives CSAGYTEAFF.

The chain has TRBV10-1 and TRBJ2-3, with D perhaps given as TRBD1 or TRBD2 (5 bases each). Trimming removed 4 bases at V and 1 base at J, with 12 bases between. The CDR3 covers 15 residues. Per the germline V gene, CDR1 is WNHNN and CDR2 is SYGVQD (reference sequence). The DNA of the CDR3 is TGCGCCAGCAGTGGTCCGGGACCGGGCACAGATACGCAGTATTTT. Its protein product is CASSGPGPGTDTQYF.

This clonotype was seen only a few times. The chain recombines TRBV7-2 with TRBJ2-5, with D possibly being TRBD2 (6 bases). Per germline, CDR1 SGHTA and CDR2 FQGNSA. The CDR3 runs to 15 residues. V lost 0 bases to trimming and J lost 7 bases, with 15 bases between them. The CDR3 nucleotides are TGTGCCAGCAGCTTAGCCGGACTACACAGTGGGACCCAGTACTTC. This translates into CASSLAGLHSGTQYF.

In its sample, this clonotype was seen once. The chain uses TRBV18 and TRBJ1-3, with a tentative D call TRBD1 (5 bases). The germline CDR1 and CDR2 sequences are KGHSH and LQKENI. The CDR3 spans 16 residues. The V end lost 3 bases, the J end lost 0 bases, and 12 bases lay between the germline ends. CDR3 sequence (DNA): TGTGCCAGCTCACCCTCGACAGCCTCCTCTGGAAACACCATATATTTT. Encoded protein: CASSPSTASSGNTIYF.

The chain combines TRBV6-2 or TRBV6-3 with TRBJ1-1; D is undetermined. Germline assignment: CDR1 MNHEY and CDR2 SVGEGT. The V and J ends lost 2 bases and 8 bases respectively, with 9 bases between them. This CDR3 has 12 amino acids. This CDR3 reads CASSYQWTEAFF. The CDR3 region has the DNA TGTGCCAGCAGTTACCAATGGACCGAAGCTTTCTTT.

In this sample, this clonotype turned up many times. The chain has TRBV7-8 and TRBJ1-5; unclear D gene. The CDR3 runs 14 residues. V lost 1 base and J lost 4, with 8 bases in between. The V gene's germline CDR1 is SGHVS and CDR2 FQNEAQ. The CDR3 DNA reads as TGTGCCAGCAGCTTAGGCAGCCGTAATCAGCCCCAGCATTTT. Encoded protein: CASSLGSRNQPQHF.

This clonotype was counted a few times. The V gene is TRBV25-1, the J gene TRBJ1-4; 7 bases are a match to TRBD1. J gave up 5 bases and V 10 bases, and 10 bases lay outside the gene matches. Germline V CDR1 and CDR2: MGHDK, SYGVNS. CDR3 length equals 14 residues. The CDR3 sequence: CATGPGQRNEKLFF. CDR3 sequence (DNA): TGTGCCACCGGACCGGGACAGCGAAATGAAAAACTGTTTTTT.

The genes are TRBV6-4 and TRBJ2-3; 10 positions match TRBD2. The germline CDR1 and CDR2 sequences are MRHNA and SNTAGT. The CDR3 is made up of 16 amino acids. Losses at the gene ends were 6 bases for V and 0 bases for J; bases not matched to a gene: 6. This chain's CDR3 is CASSWTSGSSTDTQYF. In DNA form, the CDR3 reads TGTGCCAGCAGCTGGACTAGCGGCTCTAGCACAGATACGCAGTATTTT.

The rearrangement joins TRBV7-2 to TRBJ2-3, with unresolved D. Germline assignment: CDR1 SGHTA and CDR2 FQGNSA. Trimming took off 6 bases at V and 2 bases at J, with 12 bases between the two ends. This CDR3 is built from 14 residues. The CDR3 spells CASRYLPLTDTQYF. In DNA form, the CDR3 reads TGTGCCAGCAGGTATCTTCCTCTCACAGATACGCAGTATTTT.

In this sample, this clonotype turned up a few times. The chain links TRBV10-3 to TRBJ1-5; no reliable D call. Germline V gives CDR1 ENHRY, CDR2 SYGVKD. Between the trimmed V and J ends, which lost 3 bases and 4 bases, there was a span of 16 bases. This CDR3 is 16 amino acids long. In DNA, the CDR3 is TGTGCCATCAGTGAAAGCCCGGTGCGATTGAATCAGCCCCAGCATTTT. It codes for CAISESPVRLNQPQHF.

In its sample, this clonotype was seen a few times. This chain connects TRBV29-1 to TRBJ1-4; no reliable D call. The CDR3 covers 13 residues. V was pared by 4 bases and J by 0 bases, with 6 bases between. CDR1 is SQVTM and CDR2 is ANQGSEA in the germline V gene. The CDR3 is CSVGGPTNEKLFF. CDR3 sequence (DNA): TGCAGCGTTGGAGGGCCAACTAATGAAAAACTGTTTTTT.

The chain uses TRBV28 and TRBJ1-5; unclear D gene. Trimming took off 5 bases at V and 2 bases at J, with 10 bases between the two ends. Germline V gene data show CDR1 as MDHEN and CDR2 as SYDVKM. The CDR3 has 14 residues. The CDR3 DNA reads as TGTGCCAGCAGTGTAGGGCCTGGCAATCAGCCCCAGCATTTT. This gives the protein CASSVGPGNQPQHF.

The V and J genes are TRBV7-9 and TRBJ2-7; D is unresolved. V gave up 1 base and J gave up 2 bases, with 9 bases separating them. Germline V gene lookup returns CDR1 SEHNR and CDR2 FQNEAQ (reference sequence). The CDR3 is 14 amino acids. CDR3 region: CASSLVSGTYEQYF. CDR3 nucleotide sequence: TGTGCCAGCAGCTTAGTATCGGGTACCTACGAGCAGTACTTC. Full variable domain (outside the CDR3, taken from reference TRBV7-9 and TRBJ2-7): DTGVSQNPRHKITKRGQNVTFRCDPISEHNRLYWYRQTLGQGPEFLTYFQNEAQLEKSRLLSDRFSAERPKGSFSTLEIQRTEQGDSAMYLCASSLVSGTYEQYFGPGTRLTVT.

This clonotype was seen a handful of times. The chain has TRBV5-1 and TRBJ2-7; maybe TRBD2 (5 bases). This CDR3 has 14 residues. Trimming cost V 0 bases and J 3 bases, with 10 bases left between them. Germline V CDR1 and CDR2: SGHRS, YFSETQ. The DNA for the CDR3 is TGCGCCAGCAGCTTGGACGACGGGAACTACGAGCAGTACTTC. Its protein product is CASSLDDGNYEQYF.

This clonotype occurred a few times. The chain carries TRBV12-3 or TRBV12-4 and TRBJ2-1; 8 positions agree with TRBD2. J lost 6 bases, V lost 3 bases, and 7 bases had no gene match. The CDR3 has 15 amino acids. CDR3 residues: CASSFYGGAGNEQFF. CDR3 bases: TGTGCCAGCAGTTTTTACGGGGGGGCCGGCAATGAGCAGTTCTTC.

This clonotype was seen repeatedly, ten times or more. The rearrangement links TRBV5-5 to TRBJ1-1, with D unresolved. V lost 3 bases to trimming and J lost 0 bases, with 9 bases between them. Germline CDR1 is SGHKS and CDR2 is YYEKEE (reference sequence). The CDR3 sequence is 14 residues long. CDR3: CASSSIIMNTEAFF. The CDR3 nucleotides read TGTGCCAGCAGCTCAATTATCATGAACACTGAAGCTTTCTTT.

This clonotype was detected only a few times. The chain joins TRBV3-1 to TRBJ2-3; 12 bases are a match to TRBD2. This CDR3 contains 15 residues. Germline trimming cut 0 bases from V and 7 bases from J; bases unmatched to any gene: 2. From germline, CDR1 is LGHDT and CDR2 YNNKEL (reference sequence). Here the CDR3 reads CASSQELAGGNTQYF. The DNA for the CDR3 is TGTGCCAGCAGCCAAGAACTAGCGGGGGGTAATACGCAGTATTTT.

This rearrangement joins TRBV7-9 to TRBJ1-1; D not certain. CDR1 and CDR2 (germline): SEHNR, FQNEAQ (reference sequence). The length of the CDR3 is 12 residues. The V end lost 3 bases, the J end lost 6 bases, and 8 bases lay between the germline ends. The chain's CDR3 is CASSFAPPEAFF. The CDR3 nucleotides are TGTGCCAGCAGCTTTGCTCCCCCTGAAGCTTTCTTT.

The rearrangement joins TRBV6-2 or TRBV6-3 to TRBJ2-2; D is unclear. Germline V gene data show CDR1 as MNHEY and CDR2 as SVGEGT. Trimming cost V 5 bases and J 7 bases, with 14 bases left between them. CDR3 length: 14 residues. CDR3 loop: CASSPTSSIGELFF. CDR3 bases: TGTGCCAGCAGTCCCACCAGCAGCATCGGGGAGCTGTTTTTT.

This clonotype was detected a few times. This chain connects TRBV10-3 to TRBJ2-3; the D call may be TRBD1 or TRBD2 (5 bases each). From germline, CDR1 is ENHRY and CDR2 SYGVKD. V was cut by 0 bases and J by 0 bases, with 16 bases left in between. The CDR3 loop spans 18 amino acids. The CDR3 coding sequence is TGTGCCATCAGTGAGTCGTGGGGGAGCATGGTGAGCACAGATACGCAGTATTTT. It is translated as CAISESWGSMVSTDTQYF.

This clonotype turned up a few times. The chain has TRBV4-2 and TRBJ1-2, with 8 bases lining up with TRBD1. The CDR3 is 15 residues long. CDR1 is LGHNA and CDR2 is YNFKEQ in the germline V gene. With V trimmed by 1 base and J by 8 bases, 9 bases remained unmatched. CDR3 sequence (DNA): TGTGCCAGCAGCCAAGTAACAGGGGGTTGGACCGGCTACACCTTC. Translating gives CASSQVTGGWTGYTF.

The rearrangement joins TRBV4-3 to TRBJ1-1; 7 nucleotides match TRBD1. Looked up from germline, CDR1 is LGHNA and CDR2 is YSLEER. The CDR3 is made up of 17 amino acids. The V and J ends lost 3 bases and 1 base, in that order; junction bases with no gene match: 11. This CDR3 is CASSQLYRGEANTEAFF. The CDR3 bases are TGCGCCAGCAGCCAGTTATACAGGGGAGAGGCGAACACTGAAGCTTTCTTT.